The rows below give T cell receptor beta chains drawn from one sample of a study of CD8+CD57+ T cells in acquired aplastic anemia. TCRdb redid the calling of the reads with MiXCR, one entry per CDR3 protein. The sample includes 400,000 to 450,000 distinct CDR3 sequences, under 80% seen only once; the top ten take approximately 3.9%. Sequencing was done on a sample of sorted CD4+, CD8+, or CD8+CD57+ T cells (not recorded which) from PBMCs. The receptor set was obtained from a human donor in good health, serving as a control. Both conserved end residues are part of each CDR3. A D gene is named only where the DNA matches it firmly. Clone sizes are given selectively: once, few, many, or a class where the clone is expanded.

V	size	D	J	DNA	CDR3
TRBV7-3	-	TRBD2	TRBJ2-3	TGTGCCAGCAGCCACGGACTAGCCCCGCCCGCGCAGTATTTT	CASSHGLAPPAQYF
TRBV4-3	many	-	TRBJ1-1	TGCGCCAGCAGCCAAGAATTAAGGGCTGAAGCTTTCTTT	CASSQELRAEAFF
TRBV2	many	-	TRBJ1-2	TGTGCCAGCAGCTGGGGAGTTGGTGTTAGGCATTATGGCTACACCTTC	CASSWGVGVRHYGYTF
TRBV12-3/TRBV12-4	-	-	TRBJ2-7	TGTGCCAGCAGCCCGCCCGACACCTCCTACGAGCAGTACTTC	CASSPPDTSYEQYF
TRBV19	-	TRBD2	TRBJ2-1	TGTGCCAGTAGTAAGGGACTAGCGATCTATGAGCAGTTCTTC	CASSKGLAIYEQFF
TRBV7-6	-	-	TRBJ2-5	TGTGCCAGCAGCCTCCAACCAGGGGGGACCTTATGGCTACAGTACTTC	CASSLQPGGTLWLQYF
TRBV7-9	-	-	TRBJ1-4	TGCGCCAGCAGCCAATGGCGAGTATTGGAAAAACTGTTTTTT	CASSQWRVLEKLFF
TRBV7-2	-	-	TRBJ2-3	TGTGCCAGCAGCGCTACACGCTGGGACACTGAAGCTTTGCAGTATTTT	CASSATRWDTEALQYF
TRBV15	-	TRBD2	TRBJ2-5	TGTGCCACCAGCAGGCGGGTGACTAGCGGGGGAGAGACCCAGTACTTC	CATSRRVTSGGETQYF
TRBV4-1	-	-	TRBJ1-1	TGCGCCAGCATCTCAGGGGTTGAAGCTTTCTTT	CASISGVEAFF
TRBV20-1	-	TRBD1	TRBJ1-1	TGCAGTGCTGGAATGGCTGGGACAGGGACGGGCACTGAAGCTTTCTTT	CSAGMAGTGTGTEAFF
TRBV19	-	-	TRBJ1-6	TGTGCCAGTAGTATCGGTAATTCACCCCTCCACTTT	CASSIGNSPLHF
TRBV5-1	-	-	TRBJ2-7	TGCGCCAGCAGCCTGGCACGGACACAGGAGATTGACGAGCAGCACTTC	CASSLARTQEIDEQHF
TRBV5-1	-	-	TRBJ2-2	TGCGCCAGCAGAGGACAGATCGGGGAGCTGTTTTTT	CASRGQIGELFF
TRBV4-3	-	-	TRBJ1-2	TGCGCCAGCGGGGCAGGGAGGACCTATGGCTACACCTTC	CASGAGRTYGYTF
TRBV10-2	-	-	TRBJ2-3	TGTGCCAGCAGCCACGAGGCAGCTAGCACAGATACGCAGTACTTT	CASSHEAASTDTQYF
TRBV2	many	-	TRBJ1-4	TGTGCCAGCAAAGGGGGGACCTCAACTAATGAAAAACTGTTTTTT	CASKGGTSTNEKLFF
TRBV2	few	-	TRBJ2-1	TGTGCCAGCAGTGATAGTGAGAGCTCCTACAATGAGCAGTTCTTC	CASSDSESSYNEQFF
TRBV20-1	-	TRBD1	TRBJ1-5	TGCAGTGCGATAACGGACAGGGCCAGCGAGCCCCAGCATTTT	CSAITDRASEPQHF
TRBV29-1	many	TRBD2	TRBJ2-5	TGCAGCGTGCCCCCGGCCTGGGGGGGGGAGACCCAGTACTTC	CSVPPAWGGETQYF
TRBV12-3/TRBV12-4	-	TRBD1	TRBJ2-3	TGTGCCAGCTGTTCTCGAGGACAGGTTAGCACAGATACGCAGTATTTT	CASCSRGQVSTDTQYF
TRBV20-1	-	-	TRBJ1-1	TGCAGTGCTAGGGAAGGGGAAGCTTTCTTT	CSAREGEAFF
TRBV9	-	-	TRBJ2-7	-	CASSPHAAYEQYFF
TRBV7-6	few	-	TRBJ1-6	TGTGCCAGCAGCTTAGACCAGAATTCACCCCTCCACTTT	CASSLDQNSPLHF
TRBV29-1	few	-	TRBJ1-5	TGCAGCGTGCTGACAAGGGATAGCAATCAGCCCCAGCATTTT	CSVLTRDSNQPQHF
TRBV5-1	few	-	TRBJ1-2	TGCGCCAGCAGCTTGACCGGGGAAGAAGATAGTGGCTACACCTTC	CASSLTGEEDSGYTF
TRBV9	-	-	TRBJ1-5	TGTGCCAGCAGTGAAGGGACGGTTTATCAGCCCCAGCATTTT	CASSEGTVYQPQHF
TRBV9	many	-	TRBJ1-1	TGTGCCAGCAGCGTAGACCAGACCACTGAAGCTTTCTTT	CASSVDQTTEAFF